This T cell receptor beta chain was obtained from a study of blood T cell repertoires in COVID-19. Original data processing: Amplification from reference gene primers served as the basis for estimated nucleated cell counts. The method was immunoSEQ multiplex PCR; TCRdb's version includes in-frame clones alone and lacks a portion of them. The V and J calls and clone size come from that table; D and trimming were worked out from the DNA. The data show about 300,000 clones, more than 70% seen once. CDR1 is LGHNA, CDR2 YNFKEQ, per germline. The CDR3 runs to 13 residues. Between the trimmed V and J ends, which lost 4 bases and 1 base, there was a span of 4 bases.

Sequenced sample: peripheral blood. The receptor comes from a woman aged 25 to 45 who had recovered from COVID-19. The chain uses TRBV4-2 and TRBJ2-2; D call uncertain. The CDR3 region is CASSLLNTGELFF. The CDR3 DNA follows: TGTGCCAGCAGCCTCCTGAACACCGGGGAGCTGTTTTTT.